This entry concerns a single TCR beta chain. The data are from a study of cytomegalovirus exposure and HLA in healthy donors. Deletions cut 6 bases from V and 7 bases from J, with 24 bases between. This CDR3 has 17 residues. Germline lookup yields CDR1 MRHNA and CDR2 SNTAGT. Primers: 60 Vbeta forward and 13 Jbeta reverse. Here immunoSEQ multiplex PCR was the method, and the copy in TCRdb shows in-frame clones only, minus some. The data contain 100,000 to 150,000 clones, around 77% of them singletons. The chain employs TRBV6-4 and TRBJ2-2, with D perhaps matching TRBD2 (7 bases). Input material: PBMCs. The TCR originated in a human donor in good health. CDR3 sequence reads: CASRGGRANLYVGELFF. Here the CDR3 DNA reads TGTGCCAGCAGAGGGGGGAGGGCCAACCTTTATGTCGGGGAGCTGTTTTTT.